This is a list of T cell receptor beta chains from one sample in a study of blood T cell repertoires in COVID-19. The repertoire was sequenced with immunoSEQ multiplex PCR; TCRdb's copy has only in-frame clones and lacks some. The data hold under 60,000 clones, with 88% observed a single time. Sequencing was performed on peripheral blood. All receptors come from a human donor with active COVID-19. The donor label of this sample is uncertain. Both conserved end residues are part of each CDR3. The D gene is left open where the match is weak. A row's size may be missing; if present it is once, few, many or a size class.

few	TRBD2	TRBV9	TRBJ2-6	CASSSSRAGENSGANVLTF	TGTGCCAGCAGCTCGAGCAGGGCGGGGGAGAACTCTGGGGCCAACGTCCTGACTTTC
-	TRBD1	TRBV9	TRBJ2-5	CASSAGDRGALPETQYF	TGTGCCAGCAGCGCGGGGGACAGGGGGGCCCTTCCGGAGACCCAGTACTTC
-	TRBD1	TRBV12-5	TRBJ1-3	CASGTGSSGNTIYF	TGTGCTAGTGGGACAGGGAGCTCTGGAAACACCATATATTTT
-	TRBD1	TRBV6-1	TRBJ2-6	CASSELTGPLETGANVLTF	TGTGCCAGCAGTGAATTGACAGGGCCCCTAGAGACTGGGGCCAACGTCCTGACTTTC
-	TRBD1	TRBV28	TRBJ1-5	CASRSPGQGVRPQHF	TGTGCCAGCAGGTCCCCGGGACAGGGTGTACGGCCCCAGCATTTT
-	-	TRBV7-2	TRBJ2-1	CASSLTGNEQFF	TGTGCCAGCAGCTTAACCGGCAATGAGCAGTTCTTC
-	-	TRBV6-5	TRBJ2-1	CASSLRALGYNEQFF	TGTGCCAGCAGCTTAAGAGCTCTAGGCTACAATGAGCAGTTCTTC
-	-	TRBV19	TRBJ2-7	CASAPRQGLTSYEQYF	TGTGCCAGTGCACCCAGGCAGGGGTTGACATCCTACGAGCAGTACTTC
-	-	TRBV19	TRBJ2-2	CASSKNTGELFF	TGTGCCAGTAGCAAGAACACCGGGGAGCTGTTTTTT
-	-	TRBV5-1	TRBJ1-4	CASSLDREPNEKLFF	TGCGCCAGCAGCTTGGATAGGGAGCCTAATGAAAAACTGTTTTTT
few	-	TRBV9	TRBJ2-5	CASSVGGAWETQYF	TGTGCCAGCAGCGTTGGGGGGGCATGGGAGACCCAGTACTTC
-	TRBD2	TRBV27	TRBJ2-1	CASSLIGTRVGNEQFF	TGTGCCAGCAGTTTAATCGGGACTAGAGTGGGCAATGAGCAGTTCTTC
-	-	TRBV5-1	TRBJ2-5	CASSLAAGQQETQYF	TGCGCCAGCAGCTTGGCCGCGGGACAGCAAGAGACCCAGTACTTC
-	TRBD1	TRBV14	TRBJ1-2	CASSQLDRNYGYTF	TGTGCCAGCAGCCAATTGGACAGGAACTATGGCTACACCTTC
-	-	TRBV5-1	TRBJ2-1	CASSLTGGYNEQFF	TGCGCCAGCAGCTTGACAGGAGGGTACAATGAGCAGTTCTTC
-	-	TRBV7-8	TRBJ2-1	CASSPAGTPYEQFF	TGTGCCAGCAGCCCAGCGGGGACACCTTATGAGCAGTTCTTC
-	TRBD2	TRBV7-2	TRBJ2-1	CASSPGLAGETFF	TGTGCCAGCAGCCCGGGACTAGCGGGAGAAACGTTCTTC
once	TRBD1	TRBV2	TRBJ1-2	CASTLGRDSYGYTF	TGTGCCAGCACTCTAGGTCGGGACAGCTATGGCTACACCTTC
-	TRBD1	TRBV15	TRBJ1-1	CATSTGQGARYTEAFF	TGTGCCACCAGCACCGGACAGGGGGCGAGGTACACTGAAGCTTTCTTT
once	-	TRBV6-5	TRBJ2-5	CASRDTGWQETQYF	TGTGCCAGCAGAGATACAGGGTGGCAAGAGACCCAGTACTTC
-	TRBD2	TRBV7-2	TRBJ2-1	CASSPTQTSGRPVGEQFF	TGTGCCAGCAGCCCCACCCAAACTAGCGGGAGGCCCGTGGGTGAGCAGTTCTTC
-	-	TRBV13	TRBJ2-3	CASSLAGGPSTDTQYF	TGTGCCAGCAGCTTAGCGGGGGGCCCGAGCACAGATACGCAGTATTTT
-	TRBD1	TRBV5-6	TRBJ1-2	CASSSGQANYGYTF	TGTGCCAGCAGCTCGGGACAGGCGAACTATGGCTACACCTTC
-	-	TRBV19	TRBJ1-3	CASSIDLPRSGNTIYF	TGTGCCAGTAGTATAGACCTCCCCCGCTCTGGAAACACCATATATTTT
-	-	TRBV4-2	TRBJ2-7	CASSHVSGANYEQYF	TGTGCCAGCAGCCATGTTTCAGGGGCGAACTACGAGCAGTACTTC
-	-	TRBV7-7	TRBJ2-5	CASSLRVHPQETQYF	TGTGCTAGCAGCTTAAGAGTTCACCCCCAAGAGACCCAGTACTTC
-	-	TRBV6-4	TRBJ1-1	CASSPSISPLTEAFF	TGTGCCAGCAGTCCTTCAATAAGCCCACTCACTGAAGCTTTCTTT